These 24 T cell receptor beta chains share one sample of origin, sequenced in a study of T cells after yellow fever vaccination. TCRdb analysed the 5' RACE reads with MiXCR anew, one entry per CDR3 protein. The sample contains about 130,000 distinct CDR3 sequences, about 8.4% of which appear only once. This sample comprised CD8+ T cells sorted from PBMCs, obtained on the day of the yellow fever booster vaccination. The receptors were gathered from a young man who received the YFV17D yellow fever vaccine.

The chain uses TRBV4-1 and TRBJ2-7, with 10 bases lining up with TRBD1. This CDR3 comprises 13 residues. Trimming at V came to 6 bases and at J to 5 bases, leaving 4 bases not matched to a gene. Per germline, CDR1 MGHRA and CDR2 YSYEKL. The CDR3 nucleotides read TGCGCCAGCAGTCGGGACAGGGGCAACGAGCAGTACTTC. Protein product: CASSRDRGNEQYF.

This clonotype has only a few counts. The V call is TRBV5-4, the J call TRBJ2-6; D gene unclear. Germline CDR1 reads SGHNT; CDR2 reads YYREEE (reference sequence). V lost 5 bases and J lost 4, with 4 bases in between. The CDR3 sequence is 12 residues long. CDR3 amino acids: CASRGGANVLTF. The DNA for the CDR3 is TGTGCCAGCAGAGGGGGGGCCAACGTCCTGACTTTC.

This clonotype has a handful of counts. This sequence joins TRBV29-1 and TRBJ2-1; D might be TRBD1 (6 bases). CDR1 and CDR2 (germline): SQVTM, ANQGSEA. The CDR3 consists of 14 residues. V was shortened by 6 bases and J by 3 bases, with 15 bases between the two germline ends. The CDR3 coding sequence is TGCAGCGTACACCCACAGGGCGTCTACAATGAGCAGTTCTTC. Its protein product is CSVHPQGVYNEQFF.

This clonotype has more than one count but fewer than ten. The V call is TRBV28, the J call TRBJ1-5; weak D call: TRBD1 (5 bases). V shed 2 bases and J shed 1 base, with 12 bases lying between them. The CDR3 spans 16 residues. Germline V lookup: CDR1 MDHEN, CDR2 SYDVKM. The CDR3 loop is CASSLVLRESNQPQHF. CDR3 bases: TGTGCCAGCAGTTTAGTGCTCAGGGAGAGCAATCAGCCCCAGCATTTT.

The genes are TRBV7-9 and TRBJ1-5, with D hard to call. The CDR3 contains 14 residues. Germline CDR1 reads SEHNR; CDR2 reads FQNEAQ (reference sequence). Trimming stripped 5 bases from V and 1 base from J, with 9 bases between. Here the CDR3 DNA reads TGTGCCAGCAGCCCAGACTGGAGCAATCAGCCCCAGCATTTT. It encodes CASSPDWSNQPQHF.

This clonotype was seen more than once but under ten times. The V gene is TRBV7-7, the J gene TRBJ2-3, with a tentative D call TRBD2 (6 bases). CDR1 SSHAT and CDR2 FNYEAQ come from the germline V gene (reference sequence). The CDR3 extends over 16 amino acids. The V gene lost 5 bases and the J gene lost 2 bases, with 17 bases spanning the gap. The CDR3 DNA is TGTGCCAGCAGCCCGGGGGACTTCCTCTTCACAGATACGCAGTATTTT. Its translation: CASSPGDFLFTDTQYF.

In this sample, this clonotype turned up many times. This rearrangement joins TRBV5-5 to TRBJ1-1, with a weak D call TRBD1 (5 bases). The CDR3 contains 18 residues. CDR1 is SGHKS, CDR2 YYEKEE, per germline (reference sequence). Trimming took 4 bases from V and 0 from J, leaving 22 bases between them. The CDR3: CASSLHPGPSYMNTEAFF. The CDR3 DNA follows: TGTGCCAGCAGCCTACATCCGGGACCTAGTTACATGAACACTGAAGCTTTCTTT.

As for this clonotype: At one of its ends the junction is not consistent with the germline gene, which may arise from a read error. This chain joins TRBV11-2 and TRBJ2-1, with D maybe TRBD1 (6 bases). Germline V gene lookup returns CDR1 SGHAT and CDR2 FQNNGV. CDR3 length: 11 amino acids. CDR3 protein: CASQGINEKFF. The CDR3 region has the DNA TGTGCCTCACAGGGAATCAATGAGAAGTTCTTC.

This clonotype was counted many times. This sequence joins TRBV12-3 or TRBV12-4 and TRBJ2-1, with 8 bases that match TRBD2. V lost 2 bases and J lost 1; bases outside the gene matches: 1. This CDR3 is 15 amino acids long. Written as DNA, the CDR3 is TGTGCCAGCAGTTTAATAGCGGGGTCCTACAATGAGCAGTTCTTC. Protein sequence: CASSLIAGSYNEQFF.

The chain uses TRBV9 and TRBJ2-1, with 13 bases matching TRBD2. The CDR3 consists of 15 residues. CDR1 SGDLS and CDR2 YYNGEE come from the germline V gene. J gave up 10 bases and V 2 bases, and 6 bases lay outside the gene matches. The CDR3 sequence: CASSVTSGGAEEQFF. DNA of the CDR3: TGTGCCAGCAGCGTCACTAGCGGGGGGGCAGAAGAGCAGTTCTTC.

A word on this clonotype: It is unclear where the CDR3 begins or ends on the DNA, so no DNA is shown, and the CDR3 is as TCRdb lists it. The V and J genes are TRBV29-1 and TRBJ2-2; no DNA check was done on the table's D call, TRBD2. The CDR3 spans 15 amino acids, including both terminal residues. Germline V CDR1 and CDR2: SQVTM, ANQGSEA. CDR3 residues: CSATSDANTGELFFF.

This clonotype was recorded a few times. DNA for the CDR3: TGCGCCAGCGCTTCCCGGGGGGCATACAATGAGCAGTTCTTC. Its protein is CASASRGAYNEQFF. The chain combines TRBV5-1 with TRBJ2-1; D is perhaps TRBD2 (7 bases). V gave up 7 bases and J gave up 4 bases, with 15 bases separating them. Germline V CDR1 and CDR2: SGHRS, YFSETQ. The CDR3 sequence is 14 residues long.

The sample holds a few counts of this clonotype. This CDR3 is CSVDGQGYGYTF. In DNA form, the CDR3 reads TGCAGCGTCGATGGACAGGGGTATGGCTACACCTTC. The chain joins TRBV29-1 to TRBJ1-2; 9 positions agree with TRBD1. This CDR3 is 12 amino acids long. Germline V gene lookup returns CDR1 SQVTM and CDR2 ANQGSEA. Trimming at V came to 6 bases and at J to 5 bases, leaving 4 bases not matched to a gene.

This clonotype is deemed medium-sized. V gene TRBV27 combines with J gene TRBJ1-2; D is ambiguous. The CDR3 contains 13 residues. Germline-derived CDR1 and CDR2 are MNHEY and SMNVEV (reference sequence). Deletions cut 0 bases from V and 4 bases from J, with 6 bases between. The CDR3 protein is CASSLSDGYGYTF. The CDR3 nucleotides are TGTGCCAGCAGTTTATCTGACGGCTATGGCTACACCTTC.

This clonotype occurred many times. The genes are TRBV6-2 or TRBV6-3 and TRBJ2-7; 7 bases agree with TRBD1. V lost 7 bases to trimming and J lost 3 bases; unmatched junction nucleotides: 3. In germline, CDR1 is MNHEY, CDR2 SVGEGT. CDR3 length: 12 amino acids. The CDR3 DNA sequence: TGTGCCAGCAAGACAGGGAGCTACGAGCAGTACGTC. Amino acid sequence: CASKTGSYEQYV.

This clonotype was found a few times. The gene calls are TRBV6-2 or TRBV6-3 and TRBJ2-1, with TRBD2 identical over 10 bases. The CDR3 runs to 15 residues. The germline gives CDR1 MNHEY, CDR2 SVGEGT. V was clipped by 6 bases and J by 2 bases; unmatched bases: 4. The CDR3 is CASRVSGGAYNEQFF. The CDR3, as DNA: TGTGCCAGCAGAGTGAGCGGGGGGGCCTACAATGAGCAGTTCTTC.

The chain couples TRBV29-1 to TRBJ1-2; D ambiguous. V shed 3 bases and J shed 5 bases, with 4 bases lying between them. Germline V gene data show CDR1 as SQVTM and CDR2 as ANQGSEA. The CDR3 length is 10 residues. This chain's CDR3 is CSVDRYGYTF. CDR3 DNA sequence: TGCAGCGTTGATAGATATGGCTACACCTTC.

This clonotype turned up a few times. This chain joins TRBV3-1 and TRBJ2-7, with 8 bases matching TRBD1. Germline V gene lookup returns CDR1 LGHDT and CDR2 YNNKEL (reference sequence). Trimming cost V 5 bases and J 3 bases; bases outside gene matches: 3. This CDR3 is built from 13 residues. CDR3 sequence reads: CASSGGTGYEQYV. The CDR3 DNA reads as TGTGCCAGCAGCGGAGGGACAGGCTACGAGCAGTACGTC.

This clonotype was counted at least ten times. The chain employs TRBV12-3 or TRBV12-4 and TRBJ2-1; D call uncertain. This CDR3 has 12 residues. Trimming took off 3 bases at V and 1 base at J, with 1 base between the two ends. This chain's CDR3 is CASSFSYNEQFF. The CDR3 DNA follows: TGTGCCAGCAGTTTTTCCTACAATGAGCAGTTCTTC.

Only a few counts were recorded for this clonotype. This chain joins TRBV27 and TRBJ1-1, with D possibly TRBD1 on 5 matching bases. The germline V and J ends were trimmed by 5 bases and 7 bases, with 17 bases remaining between them. This CDR3 is built from 14 residues. Germline V gene lookup returns CDR1 MNHEY and CDR2 SMNVEV (reference sequence). CDR3 sequence reads: CASSRSAGWGEAFF. CDR3 nucleotides: TGTGCCAGCAGTCGTTCCGCAGGGTGGGGTGAAGCTTTCTTT.

This clonotype was counted only a few times. This chain joins TRBV5-1 and TRBJ2-3; 7 nucleotides match TRBD2. Trimming cost V 2 bases and J 2 bases; bases outside gene matches: 17. The CDR3 is 19 residues long. Germline V gene data show CDR1 as SGHRS and CDR2 as YFSETQ. The CDR3 nucleotides read TGCGCCAGCAGCTTACACGCGTGGGAGCGGGGAGGATACACAGATACGCAGTATTTT. Amino acid sequence: CASSLHAWERGGYTDTQYF.

V gene TRBV19 combines with J gene TRBJ2-1; 9 bases fit TRBD1. The V segment lost 4 bases and the J segment 10 bases; nucleotides outside the gene matches: 14. The CDR3 loop spans 16 amino acids. Per the germline V gene, CDR1 is LNHDA and CDR2 is SQIVND (reference sequence). In DNA, the CDR3 is TGTGCCAGTAGTACGGACGTCCCGGGACAGGGACGGGAGCAGTTCTTC. Translation gives CASSTDVPGQGREQFF.

This clonotype was detected many times. The chain is built from TRBV7-8 and TRBJ1-5; weak D call: TRBD1 (5 bases). This CDR3 contains 14 residues. Trimming shortened V by 5 bases and J by 2 bases, and 10 bases separated the two germline ends. Germline values: CDR1 SGHVS, CDR2 FQNEAQ. CDR3 in DNA: TGTGCCAGCAGCCCCGGGACGGGCAATCAGCCCCAGCATTTT. Protein product: CASSPGTGNQPQHF.

This clonotype was seen only a few times. The rearrangement joins TRBV7-6 to TRBJ1-6, with no clear D. There are 14 residues in the CDR3. V was trimmed by 3 bases and J by 7 bases, leaving 10 bases between them. The germline gives CDR1 SGHVS, CDR2 FNYEAQ. The CDR3 sequence: CASSFALWNSPLHF. The CDR3 bases are TGTGCCAGCAGCTTTGCCCTATGGAATTCACCCCTCCACTTT.